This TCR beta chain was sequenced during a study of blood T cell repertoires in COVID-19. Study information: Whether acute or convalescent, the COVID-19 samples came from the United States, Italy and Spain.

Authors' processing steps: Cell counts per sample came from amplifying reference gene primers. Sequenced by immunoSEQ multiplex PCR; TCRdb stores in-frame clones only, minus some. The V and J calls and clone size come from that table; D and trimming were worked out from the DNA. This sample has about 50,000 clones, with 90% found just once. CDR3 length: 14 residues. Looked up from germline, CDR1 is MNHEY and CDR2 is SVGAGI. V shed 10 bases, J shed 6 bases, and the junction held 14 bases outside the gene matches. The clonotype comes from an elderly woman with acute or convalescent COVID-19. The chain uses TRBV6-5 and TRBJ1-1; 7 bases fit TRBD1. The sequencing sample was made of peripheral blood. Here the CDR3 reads CATRGARTAAEAFF. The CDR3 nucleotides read TGTGCCACCAGGGGGGCCAGAACAGCCGCTGAAGCTTTCTTT.